The 7 T cell receptor beta chains given below trace back to one sample, sequenced in a study of monozygotic twins with inflammatory bowel disease (dated by TCRdb to the late 2010s). The library was obtained by 5' RACE. Sequencing instrument: Illumina HiSeq 2500. TCRdb reprocessed the reads, and each CDR3 protein sequence is entered once, without DNA. In this sample's table one finds 200,000 to 250,000 distinct CDR3 sequences. 7.7% of the sample is held by the ten biggest clonotypes. Material for sequencing was blood. Receptors were obtained from a human donor with ulcerative colitis or Crohn's disease, or a healthy co-twin of an affected twin (not recorded which).

The chain combines TRBV2 with TRBJ1-6; as DNA is missing, the TRBD1 call by TCRdb cannot be tested. The length of the CDR3 is 14 residues. The germline V gene has CDR1 SNHLY and CDR2 FYNNEI. The CDR3 protein is CASSLRQVNSPLHF.

The CDR3 is CASTPWGRANEQFF. The rearrangement uses TRBV28 and TRBJ2-1; there is no DNA to check the TCRdb D call of TRBD2. This CDR3 is 14 amino acids long. In germline, CDR1 is MDHEN, CDR2 SYDVKM.

The chain has TRBV12-3 or TRBV12-4 and TRBJ1-1. There are 13 residues in the CDR3. The CDR3 loop is CASNLEGPTEAFF.

The V call is TRBV7-9, the J call TRBJ2-1; TCRdb gives TRBD2 as the D gene, but with no DNA this cannot be confirmed. Germline CDR1 SEHNR, CDR2 FQNEAQ (reference sequence). There are 15 residues in the CDR3. The CDR3 region is CASSRTSGGRGEQFF.

The chain combines TRBV7-2 with TRBJ1-5; TCRdb designates TRBD1, a call that cannot be tested without DNA. In germline, CDR1 is SGHTA, CDR2 FQGNSA. CDR3 length equals 14 residues. The CDR3 protein is CASRGAGYNQPQHF.

V is TRBV2 and J is TRBJ2-1; TCRdb's D call, TRBD1, is unchecked because there is no DNA. The CDR3 totals 13 residues. CDR1 and CDR2 (germline): SNHLY, FYNNEI. CDR3 amino acids: CASHSGVLNEQFF.

CDR3 residues: CASSEGQGDNQPQHF. This chain joins TRBV2 and TRBJ1-5; without DNA, the TCRdb call of TRBD1 cannot be checked. This CDR3 spans 15 amino acids. Germline V gene lookup returns CDR1 SNHLY and CDR2 FYNNEI.